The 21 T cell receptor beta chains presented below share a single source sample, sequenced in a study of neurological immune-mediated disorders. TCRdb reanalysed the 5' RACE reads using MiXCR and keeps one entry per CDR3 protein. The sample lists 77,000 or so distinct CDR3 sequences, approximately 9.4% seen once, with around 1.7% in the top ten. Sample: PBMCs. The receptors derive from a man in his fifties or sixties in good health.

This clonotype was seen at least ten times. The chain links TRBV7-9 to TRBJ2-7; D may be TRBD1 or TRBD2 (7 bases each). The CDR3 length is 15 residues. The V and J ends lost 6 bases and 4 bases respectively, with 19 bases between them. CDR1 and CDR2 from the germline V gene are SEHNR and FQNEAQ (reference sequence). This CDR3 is CASSPWEGAQYEQYF. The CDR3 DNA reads TGTGCCAGCAGTCCCTGGGAGGGGGCCCAATACGAGCAGTACTTC.

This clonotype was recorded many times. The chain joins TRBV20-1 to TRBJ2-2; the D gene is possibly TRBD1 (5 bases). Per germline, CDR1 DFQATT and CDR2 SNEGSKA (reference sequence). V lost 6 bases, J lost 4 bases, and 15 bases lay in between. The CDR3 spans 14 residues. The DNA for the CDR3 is TGCAGTGCAAGGGGCGTCGATGCCACCGGGGAGCTGTTTTTT. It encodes CSARGVDATGELFF.

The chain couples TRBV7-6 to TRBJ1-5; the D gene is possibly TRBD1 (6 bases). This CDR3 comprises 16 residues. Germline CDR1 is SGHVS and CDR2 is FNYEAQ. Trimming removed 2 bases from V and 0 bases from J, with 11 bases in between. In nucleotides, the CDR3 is TGTGCCAGCAGCTTATTACAACAGGGTAGCAATCAGCCCCAGCATTTT. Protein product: CASSLLQQGSNQPQHF.

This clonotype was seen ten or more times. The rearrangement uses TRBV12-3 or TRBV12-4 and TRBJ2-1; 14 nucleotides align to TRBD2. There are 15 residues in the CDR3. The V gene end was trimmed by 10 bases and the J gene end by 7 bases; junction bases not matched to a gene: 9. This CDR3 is CATQLTSGGENEQFF. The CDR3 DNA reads TGTGCCACCCAACTGACTAGCGGGGGGGAAAATGAGCAGTTCTTC.

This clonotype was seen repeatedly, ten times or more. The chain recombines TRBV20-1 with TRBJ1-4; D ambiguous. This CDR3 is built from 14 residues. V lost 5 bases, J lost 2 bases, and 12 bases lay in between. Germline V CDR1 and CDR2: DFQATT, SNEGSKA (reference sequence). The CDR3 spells CSASTTPTNEKLFF. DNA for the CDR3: TGCAGTGCTTCGACGACACCTACTAATGAAAAACTGTTTTTT.

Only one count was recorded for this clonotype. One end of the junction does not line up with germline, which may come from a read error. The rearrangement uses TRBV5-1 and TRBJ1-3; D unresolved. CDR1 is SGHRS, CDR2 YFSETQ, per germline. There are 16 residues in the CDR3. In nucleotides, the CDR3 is TGCGCCAGCAGCTTGGTGGATGGGTCTGGTGGAAGCACCATATATTTT. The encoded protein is CASSLVDGSGGSTIYF.

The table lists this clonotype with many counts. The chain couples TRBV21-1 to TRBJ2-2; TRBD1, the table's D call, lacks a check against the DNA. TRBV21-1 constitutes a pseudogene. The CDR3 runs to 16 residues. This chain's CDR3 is CASSIPGQGSAGELFF. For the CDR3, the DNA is TGTGCCAGCAGCATACCGGGACAGGGGTCCGCCGGGGAGCTGTTTTTT.

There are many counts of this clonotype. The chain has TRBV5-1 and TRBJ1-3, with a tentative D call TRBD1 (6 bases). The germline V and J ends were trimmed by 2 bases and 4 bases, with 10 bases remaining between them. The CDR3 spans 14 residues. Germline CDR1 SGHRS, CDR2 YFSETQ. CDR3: CASSFGGSGNTIYF. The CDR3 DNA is TGCGCCAGCAGCTTCGGGGGCTCCGGAAACACCATATATTTT.

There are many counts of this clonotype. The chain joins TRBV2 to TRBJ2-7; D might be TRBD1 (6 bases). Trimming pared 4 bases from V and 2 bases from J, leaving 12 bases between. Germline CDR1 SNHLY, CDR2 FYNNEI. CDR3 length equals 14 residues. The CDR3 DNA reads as TGTGCCAGCAGTGGGACAGCTAGAACCTACGAGCAGTACTTC. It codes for CASSGTARTYEQYF.

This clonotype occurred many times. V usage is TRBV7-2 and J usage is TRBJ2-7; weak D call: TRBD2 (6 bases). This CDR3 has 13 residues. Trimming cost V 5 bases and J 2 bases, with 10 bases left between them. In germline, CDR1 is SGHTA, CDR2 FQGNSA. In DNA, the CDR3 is TGTGCCAGCAGCGTTGGCGGGGCCTACGAGCAGTACTTC. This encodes CASSVGGAYEQYF.

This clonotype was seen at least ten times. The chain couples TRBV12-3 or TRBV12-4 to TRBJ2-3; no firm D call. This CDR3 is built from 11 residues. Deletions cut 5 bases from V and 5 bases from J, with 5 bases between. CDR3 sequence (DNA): TGTGCCAGCAGTCAATTAGATACGCAGTATTTT. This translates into CASSQLDTQYF.

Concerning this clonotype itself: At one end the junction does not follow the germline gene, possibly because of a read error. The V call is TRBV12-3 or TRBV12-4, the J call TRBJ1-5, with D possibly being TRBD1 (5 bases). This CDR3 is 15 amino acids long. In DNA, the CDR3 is TGTGCCAGCACCCCAAGCGGGGGAAGCAAACAGCCCCAGCATTTT. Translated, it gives CASTPSGGSKQPQHF.

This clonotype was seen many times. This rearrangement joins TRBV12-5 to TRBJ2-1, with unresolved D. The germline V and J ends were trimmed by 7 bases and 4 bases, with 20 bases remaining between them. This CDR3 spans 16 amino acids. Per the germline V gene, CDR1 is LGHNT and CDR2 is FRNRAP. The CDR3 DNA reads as TGTGCTAGTGCCCCGCGAGGTACTACCCTGTACAATGAGCAGTTCTTC. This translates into CASAPRGTTLYNEQFF.

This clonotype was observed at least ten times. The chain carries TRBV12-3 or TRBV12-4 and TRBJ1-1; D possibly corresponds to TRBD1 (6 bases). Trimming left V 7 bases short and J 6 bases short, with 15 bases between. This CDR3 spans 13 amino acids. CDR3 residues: CASIEWGQAEAFF. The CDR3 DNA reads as TGTGCCAGCATCGAGTGGGGGCAGGCTGAAGCTTTCTTT.

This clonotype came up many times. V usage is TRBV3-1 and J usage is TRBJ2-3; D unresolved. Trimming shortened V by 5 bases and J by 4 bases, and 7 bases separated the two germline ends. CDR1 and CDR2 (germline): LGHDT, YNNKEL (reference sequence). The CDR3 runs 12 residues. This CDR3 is CASSSVADTQYF. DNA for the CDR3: TGTGCCAGCAGCTCCGTAGCAGATACGCAGTATTTT.

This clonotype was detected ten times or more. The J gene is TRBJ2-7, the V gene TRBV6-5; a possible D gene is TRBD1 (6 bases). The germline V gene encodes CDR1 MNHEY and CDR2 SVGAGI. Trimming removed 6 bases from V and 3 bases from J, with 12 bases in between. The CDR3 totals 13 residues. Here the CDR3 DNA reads TGTGCCAGCAGGGACAGCGCAGACTACGAGCAGTACTTC. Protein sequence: CASRDSADYEQYF.

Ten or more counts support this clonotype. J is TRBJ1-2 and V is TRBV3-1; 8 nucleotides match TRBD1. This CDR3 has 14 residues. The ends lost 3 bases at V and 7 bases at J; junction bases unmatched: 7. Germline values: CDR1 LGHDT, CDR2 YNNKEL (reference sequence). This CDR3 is CASSHPGQGRGYTF. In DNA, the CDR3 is TGTGCCAGCAGCCACCCCGGACAGGGACGTGGCTACACCTTC.

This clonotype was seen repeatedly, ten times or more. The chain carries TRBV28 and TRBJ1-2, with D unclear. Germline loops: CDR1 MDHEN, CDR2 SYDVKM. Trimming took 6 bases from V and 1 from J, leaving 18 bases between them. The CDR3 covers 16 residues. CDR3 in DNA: TGTGCCAGCAGGCCCGGGTCCTCCCGAGTTAACTATGGCTACACCTTC. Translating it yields CASRPGSSRVNYGYTF.

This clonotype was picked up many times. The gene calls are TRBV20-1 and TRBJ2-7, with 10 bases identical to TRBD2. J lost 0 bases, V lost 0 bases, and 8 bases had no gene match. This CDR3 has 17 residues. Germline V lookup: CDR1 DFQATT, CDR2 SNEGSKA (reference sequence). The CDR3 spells CSARDLIAGGTSYEQYF. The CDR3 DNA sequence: TGCAGTGCTAGAGATTTGATAGCGGGGGGTACCTCCTACGAGCAGTACTTC.

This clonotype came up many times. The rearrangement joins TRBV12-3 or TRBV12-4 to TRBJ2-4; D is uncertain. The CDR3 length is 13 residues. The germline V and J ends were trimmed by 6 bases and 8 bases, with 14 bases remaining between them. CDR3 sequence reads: CASSTTLLDIQYF. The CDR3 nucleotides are TGTGCCAGCAGCACGACACTGTTGGACATTCAGTACTTC.

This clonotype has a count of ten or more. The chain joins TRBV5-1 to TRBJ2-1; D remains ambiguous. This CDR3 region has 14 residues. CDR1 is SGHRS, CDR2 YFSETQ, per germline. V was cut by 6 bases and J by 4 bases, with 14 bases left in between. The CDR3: CASNDGLTYNEQFF. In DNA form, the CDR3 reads TGCGCCAGCAATGACGGCCTAACATACAATGAGCAGTTCTTC.